One TCR beta chain is described in this entry. Antigen specificity is unknown. The length of the CDR3 is 14 residues. Trimming shortened V by 7 bases and J by 6 bases, and 19 bases separated the two germline ends. Germline CDR1 is SQVTM and CDR2 is ANQGSEA. Researchers isolated CD4+ T cells once approximately 10 days of culture had elapsed. Vaccination of participants consisted of two doses of either the BNT162b2 or mRNA-1273 vaccine. All vaccine recipients tested negative for nucleocapsid antibodies and had never contracted SARS-CoV-2 infection. Cultures got half-medium changes with IL-2 on days 3 and 7. Profiling relied on immunoSEQ multiplex PCR, and the TCRdb table lists in-frame clones only, not all of them. The sample lists about 47,000 clones; 55% to 75% were seen once. The data derive from a study of vaccination effects on CD4 cells after COVID-19. Study in general: Prior to sequencing, the ViraFEST assay stimulated PBMC with viral peptide pools, which expanded the antigen-specific CD4+ T cells.

Source: CD4+ T cells from PBMCs cultured without peptide, taken after COVID-19 vaccination. This chain links TRBV29-1 with TRBJ2-1; D may be TRBD1 (6 bases). The source of this sequence is a human donor who received a COVID-19 vaccine. The CDR3 loop is CSESQGGLGNEQFF. In DNA, the CDR3 is TGCAGCGAGTCACAGGGCGGGTTGGGCAATGAGCAGTTCTTC.